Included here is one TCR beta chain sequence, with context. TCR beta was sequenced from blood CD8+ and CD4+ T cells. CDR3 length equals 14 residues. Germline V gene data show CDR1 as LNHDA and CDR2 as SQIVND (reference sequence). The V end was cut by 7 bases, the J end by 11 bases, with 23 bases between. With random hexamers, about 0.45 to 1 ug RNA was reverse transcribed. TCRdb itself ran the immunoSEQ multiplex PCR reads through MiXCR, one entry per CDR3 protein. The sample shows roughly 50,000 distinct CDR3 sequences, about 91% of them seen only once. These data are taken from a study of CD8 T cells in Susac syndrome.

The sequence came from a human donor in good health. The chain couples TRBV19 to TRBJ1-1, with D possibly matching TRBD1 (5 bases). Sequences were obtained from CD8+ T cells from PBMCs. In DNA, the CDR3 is TGTGCCAGTAAAGAGGAGGGGTTGGTTTATGAGGCTTTCTTT. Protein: CASKEEGLVYEAFF.